This T cell receptor beta chain comes out of a study of blood T cell repertoires in COVID-19. Study-level background: T cells, B-cell-depleted T cells, or PBMCs provided the cDNA or gDNA that served as material.

This clone has more than one count but fewer than ten. The V gene lost 10 bases and the J gene lost 5 bases, with 14 bases spanning the gap. Germline V CDR1 and CDR2: ENHRY, SYGVKD. The length of the CDR3 is 12 residues. The table came from immunoSEQ multiplex PCR; TCRdb's copy has only in-frame clones and leaves some out. The table has 62,000 or so clones, approximately 86% seen once. The receptor was derived from an older woman with acute or convalescent COVID-19. Sample: peripheral blood. The chain is built from TRBV10-3 and TRBJ1-2; D might be TRBD1 (5 bases). CDR3 protein: CATASEGYGYTF. The CDR3 DNA reads TGTGCCACCGCCTCGGAGGGGTATGGCTACACCTTC.